Shown below are 20 T cell receptor beta chains from a single sample sequenced in a study of glioma-infiltrating T cells after dendritic cell vaccination. Time point reported: after dendritic cell vaccination, including at tumor progression/relapse. The data were produced by immunoSEQ multiplex PCR, yet TCRdb's version contains in-frame clones alone and is incomplete. The sample has approximately 99,000 clones, 65% to 85% seen once. Sequenced material: blood, taken after dendritic cell vaccination. The receptor source for this set is a human donor with glioblastoma.

The CDR3 coding sequence is TGTGCCAGCAGTTTGACTAGCGGGAGAGGGATCAATGAGCAGTTCTTC. It encodes CASSLTSGRGINEQFF. V is TRBV27 and J is TRBJ2-1; 12 nucleotides agree with TRBD2. The CDR3 totals 16 residues. The V gene end was trimmed by 3 bases and the J gene end by 6 bases; junction bases not matched to a gene: 6. Germline CDR1 is MNHEY and CDR2 is SMNVEV (reference sequence).

The chain uses TRBV5-1 and TRBJ1-1, with a tentative D call TRBD1 (5 bases). The CDR3 spans 15 residues. Deletions cut 1 base from V and 3 bases from J, with 13 bases between. The V gene's germline CDR1 is SGHRS and CDR2 YFSETQ. The CDR3 DNA follows: TGCGCCAGCAGCTTGACCCACGGGGGTGACACTGAAGCTTTCTTT. Its translation: CASSLTHGGDTEAFF.

The rearrangement uses TRBV6-5 and TRBJ2-1; a possible D gene is TRBD1 (6 bases). With 3 bases removed from V and 2 bases from J, the gap between germline ends came to 11 bases. This CDR3 is 15 amino acids long. Germline values: CDR1 MNHEY, CDR2 SVGAGI. The CDR3 DNA is TGTGCCAGCAGTTATACAGGGAATCCCTACAATGAGCAGTTCTTC. It is translated as CASSYTGNPYNEQFF.

The chain couples TRBV2 to TRBJ2-1; 11 bases fit TRBD2. Germline V gene sequence: CDR1 SNHLY, CDR2 FYNNEI. The CDR3 has 15 residues. V was clipped by 6 bases and J by 9 bases; unmatched bases: 10. CDR3 coding DNA: TGTGCCAGCAGGGGGGGACTAGCGGCAGGAGGTGAGCAGTTCTTC. The encoded protein is CASRGGLAAGGEQFF.

The V and J genes are TRBV27 and TRBJ1-2; TRBD1 might be the D (6 bases). V was pared by 2 bases and J by 5 bases, with 15 bases between. Germline V gene lookup returns CDR1 MNHEY and CDR2 SMNVEV (reference sequence). The CDR3 totals 15 residues. CDR3 nucleotides: TGTGCCAGCAGTTTAAAAGGGGGGGGCAGGTATGGCTACACCTTC. Protein sequence: CASSLKGGGRYGYTF.

The chain is built from TRBV7-2 and TRBJ1-5, with a weak D call TRBD1 (6 bases). CDR3 length equals 16 residues. Germline V gene lookup returns CDR1 SGHTA and CDR2 FQGNSA. The V gene lost 4 bases and the J gene lost 4 bases, with 17 bases spanning the gap. Here the CDR3 DNA reads TGTGCCAGCAGCTCTGGGACACTCAGCCGTAATCAGCCCCAGCATTTT. It encodes CASSSGTLSRNQPQHF.

The J gene is TRBJ2-7, the V gene TRBV5-1; D may be TRBD2 (5 bases). The CDR3 spans 15 residues. Germline V lookup: CDR1 SGHRS, CDR2 YFSETQ. Trimming removed 4 bases from V and 0 bases from J, with 14 bases in between. CDR3 loop: CASSPLGSRSYEQYF. DNA of the CDR3: TGCGCCAGCAGCCCCCTAGGGAGTCGCTCCTACGAGCAGTACTTC. The full variable domain, rest sourced from reference TRBV5-1 and TRBJ2-7, is KAGVTQTPRYLIKTRGQQVTLSCSPISGHRSVSWYQQTPGQGLQFLFEYFSETQRNKGNFPGRFSGRQFSNSRSEMNVSTLELGDSALYLCASSPLGSRSYEQYFGPGTRLTVT.

This clone appeared a few times. The genes are TRBV7-2 and TRBJ2-5; D gene unclear. The CDR3 has 14 residues. The germline gives CDR1 SGHTA, CDR2 FQGNSA. The V and J ends lost 1 base and 1 base respectively, with 7 bases between them. The CDR3 sequence: CASSLVAAQETQYF. The CDR3, as DNA: TGTGCCAGCAGCTTAGTCGCGGCCCAAGAGACCCAGTACTTC.

The chain employs TRBV27 and TRBJ1-6; unclear D gene. V was clipped by 3 bases and J by 7 bases, with 4 bases between them. CDR1 MNHEY and CDR2 SMNVEV come from the germline V gene (reference sequence). The CDR3 covers 12 residues. CDR3 residues: CASSFRNSPLHF. The CDR3 region has the DNA TGTGCCAGCAGTTTTAGAAATTCACCCCTCCACTTT.

The CDR3 loop reads CASTRTGNSNQPQHF. In nucleotides, the CDR3 is TGTGCCAGTACCCGGACAGGAAATAGCAATCAGCCCCAGCATTTT. The rearrangement links TRBV19 to TRBJ1-5, with 7 bases identical to TRBD1. The CDR3 has 15 residues. Germline CDR1 and CDR2: LNHDA and SQIVND (reference sequence). With 7 bases clipped from V and 0 bases from J, the junction kept 6 bases outside the gene matches. The variable domain in full, completed from reference TRBV19 and TRBJ1-5, reads DGGITQSPKYLFRKEGQNVTLSCEQNLNHDAMYWYRQDPGQGLRLIYYSQIVNDFQKGDIAEGYSVSREKKESFPLTVTSAQKNPTAFYLCASTRTGNSNQPQHFGDGTRLSIL.

The V call is TRBV4-1, the J call TRBJ2-2; D might be TRBD2 (6 bases). V dropped 0 bases and J dropped 0 bases, with 11 bases sitting between them. The CDR3 runs to 17 residues. The germline V gene encodes CDR1 MGHRA and CDR2 YSYEKL. The DNA of the CDR3 is TGCGCCAGCAGCCAAGACTGGCTAGCGTCGAACACCGGGGAGCTGTTTTTT. Its protein is CASSQDWLASNTGELFF.

The J gene is TRBJ1-2, the V gene TRBV7-2, with TRBD1 as a possible D gene (5 bases). The CDR3 spans 12 residues. The V gene lost 4 bases and the J gene lost 4 bases, with 7 bases spanning the gap. Germline CDR1 SGHTA, CDR2 FQGNSA. CDR3 sequence reads: CASSSDSYGYTF. For the CDR3, the DNA is TGTGCCAGCAGCTCAGACAGCTATGGCTACACCTTC. The entire variable domain, with the rest obtained from reference TRBV7-2 and TRBJ1-2, is as follows: GAGVSQSPSNKVTEKGKDVELRCDPISGHTALYWYRQSLGQGLEFLIYFQGNSAPDKSGLPSDRFSAERTGGSVSTLTIQRTQQEDSAVYLCASSSDSYGYTFGSGTRLTVV.

This rearrangement joins TRBV7-2 to TRBJ2-5; 7 positions agree with TRBD1. Germline CDR1 SGHTA, CDR2 FQGNSA. The CDR3 contains 13 residues. V trimming: 4 bases; J trimming: 5 bases; junction bases outside the gene matches: 4. CDR3 protein: CASSSRGRETQYF. CDR3 DNA: TGTGCCAGCAGCTCGAGGGGGCGGGAGACCCAGTACTTC.

The V and J genes are TRBV6-5 and TRBJ1-1; no clear D. The CDR3 is made up of 14 amino acids. V lost 4 bases to trimming and J lost 1 base, with 10 bases between them. Germline V CDR1 and CDR2: MNHEY, SVGAGI. DNA for the CDR3: TGTGCCAGCAGTTCTTACTCTAAGAACACTGAAGCTTTCTTT. This sequence encodes CASSSYSKNTEAFF.

This clone was counted a few times. The chain employs TRBV10-3 and TRBJ1-5; TRBD1 is a possible D gene (5 bases). The CDR3 is 14 residues long. The V end lost 6 bases, the J end lost 2 bases, and 11 bases lay between the germline ends. The germline V gene has CDR1 ENHRY and CDR2 SYGVKD. The CDR3 DNA follows: TGTGCCATCAGCGACAGTGGAGGCAATCAGCCCCAGCATTTT. Amino acids: CAISDSGGNQPQHF.

This clone has just one count. The rearrangement links TRBV6-5 to TRBJ2-3; D ambiguous. This CDR3 has 13 residues. The germline V gene encodes CDR1 MNHEY and CDR2 SVGAGI. The V end was cut by 4 bases, the J end by 1 base, with 6 bases between. DNA for the CDR3: TGTGCCAGCAGTTCCACTGGCACAGATACGCAGTATTTT. The encoded protein is CASSSTGTDTQYF.

This clone was recorded once. The V call is TRBV29-1, the J call TRBJ2-7; maybe TRBD2 (6 bases). Per germline, CDR1 SQVTM and CDR2 ANQGSEA. V was shortened by 6 bases and J by 6 bases, with 12 bases between the two germline ends. This CDR3 comprises 11 residues. The CDR3 here is CSVGLYGEQYF. The CDR3 coding sequence is TGCAGCGTGGGACTCTACGGCGAGCAGTACTTC.

The chain combines TRBV19 with TRBJ1-2, with D unclear. This CDR3 contains 12 residues. CDR1 is LNHDA and CDR2 is SQIVND in the germline V gene (reference sequence). V shed 5 bases and J shed 13 bases, with 17 bases lying between them. In nucleotides, the CDR3 is TGTGCCAGTAGTGACTTGGGTATGGCTACCACCTTC. Its translation is CASSDLGMATTF. Based on the CDR3 plus reference TRBV19 and TRBJ1-2, the full variable domain is DGGITQSPKYLFRKEGQNVTLSCEQNLNHDAMYWYRQDPGQGLRLIYYSQIVNDFQKGDIAEGYSVSREKKESFPLTVTSAQKNPTAFYLCASSDLGMATTFGSGTRLTVV.

The gene calls are TRBV14 and TRBJ2-7, with 10 bases identical to TRBD1. The CDR3 is 13 amino acids. Germline V gives CDR1 SGHDN, CDR2 FVKESK. Unmatched junction bases numbered 2, after V lost 3 bases and J lost 6 bases. CDR3 bases: TGTGCCAGCAGCCAGACAGGGGGCTCCGAGCAGTACTTC. Amino acid sequence: CASSQTGGSEQYF.

The rearrangement joins TRBV30 to TRBJ1-1; D uncertain. Germline CDR1 GTSNPN, CDR2 SVGIG (reference sequence). This CDR3 has 11 residues. V lost 4 bases to trimming and J lost 10 bases, with 13 bases between them. For the CDR3, the DNA is TGTGCCTGGACAGACCCGGCGGGAGCTTTCTTT. As protein: CAWTDPAGAFF.